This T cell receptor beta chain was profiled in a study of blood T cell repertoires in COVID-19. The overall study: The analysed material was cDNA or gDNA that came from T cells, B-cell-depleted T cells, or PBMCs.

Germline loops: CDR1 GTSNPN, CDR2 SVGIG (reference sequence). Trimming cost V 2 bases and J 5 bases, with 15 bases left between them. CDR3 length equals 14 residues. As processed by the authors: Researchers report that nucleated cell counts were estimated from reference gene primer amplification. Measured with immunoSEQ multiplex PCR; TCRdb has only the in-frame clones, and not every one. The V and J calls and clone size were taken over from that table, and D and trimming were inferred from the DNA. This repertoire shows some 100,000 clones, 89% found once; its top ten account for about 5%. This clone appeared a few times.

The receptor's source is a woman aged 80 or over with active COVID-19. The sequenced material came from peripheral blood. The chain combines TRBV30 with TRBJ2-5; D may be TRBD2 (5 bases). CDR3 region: CAWSLGGQEETQYF. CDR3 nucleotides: TGTGCCTGGAGTTTGGGCGGGCAGGAGGAGACCCAGTACTTC.